A selection of T cell receptor beta chains follows, all from one sample in a study of shared clonotypes between healthy human individuals. The data were produced by immunoSEQ multiplex PCR, yet TCRdb's version contains in-frame clones alone and is incomplete. The table shows hundreds of thousands of clones, with about 74% occurring only once. The sequenced sample was memory CD4+ T cells sorted from blood. Receptors originate from a woman aged 30 to 39 in good health. CDR3s include the opening cysteine and the closing phenylalanine or tryptophan. D genes are given only for firm matches. Only part of the rows carry a size: once, few, many, or a class if the clone is expanded.

j_call clone_size d_call v_call cdr3_aa cdr3_nt
TRBJ1-5 - TRBD1 TRBV7-6 CASSAQPTNRGGVRNQPQHF TGTGCCAGCAGCGCACAGCCCACTAACAGGGGCGGTGTTCGCAATCAGCCCCAGCATTTT
TRBJ2-7 - - TRBV14 CASSLDASSYEQYF TGTGCCAGCAGCCTGGACGCAAGCTCCTACGAGCAGTACTTC
TRBJ2-2 - - TRBV7-9 CASRLTDSDTGELFF TGTGCCAGCAGACTGACGGATTCTGACACCGGGGAGCTGTTTTTT
TRBJ2-7 few - TRBV28 CASSLVGGSYEQYF TGTGCCAGCAGTTTAGTGGGAGGCTCCTACGAGCAGTACTTC
TRBJ1-3 - - TRBV15 CATSRGGFGPSGNTIYF TGTGCCACCAGCAGAGGGGGGTTCGGGCCGTCTGGAAACACCATATATTTT
TRBJ1-3 once - TRBV6-6 CASSYSGDSGNTIYF TGTGCCAGCAGTTACTCCGGAGACTCTGGAAACACCATATATTTT
TRBJ2-1 - TRBD1 TRBV12-5 CASGLGQGANEQFF TGTGCTAGTGGTTTGGGACAGGGGGCGAATGAGCAGTTCTTC
TRBJ1-1 - - TRBV7-9 CASTRDTEAFF TGTGCCAGCACGCGGGACACTGAAGCTTTCTTT
TRBJ2-1 many - TRBV5-1 CASSRDHGAYNEQFF TGCGCCAGCAGCCGAGACCACGGGGCCTACAATGAGCAGTTCTTC
TRBJ1-5 many TRBD1 TRBV2 CASSGTGGNQPQHF TGTGCCAGCAGTGGGACAGGGGGCAATCAGCCCCAGCATTTT
TRBJ2-2 - - TRBV7-2 CASSLGGDTGELFF TGTGCCAGCAGCTTAGGGGGAGACACCGGGGAGCTGTTTTTT
TRBJ2-1 - - TRBV19 CASSIERSGEQFF TGTGCCAGTAGTATCGAAAGGTCGGGTGAGCAGTTCTTC
TRBJ2-3 - TRBD1 TRBV7-8 CASSPRQGRADTQYF TGTGCCAGCAGTCCTAGACAGGGGCGTGCAGATACGCAGTATTTT
TRBJ1-3 - - TRBV7-9 CASSLSSGNTIYF TGTGCCAGCAGCCTCTCCTCTGGAAACACCATATATTTT
TRBJ2-3 once - TRBV25-1 CASSGTYRTDTDTQYF TGTGCCAGCAGTGGGACCTACCGGACCGACACAGATACGCAGTATTTT
TRBJ2-2 - - TRBV19 CASKLEVRGAGELFF TGTGCCAGTAAATTGGAGGTTAGAGGAGCCGGGGAGCTGTTTTTT
TRBJ2-5 - TRBD2 TRBV19 CASSILPSQGGVTQYF TGTGCCAGTAGTATCCTGCCTTCCCAGGGAGGGGTGACCCAGTACTTC
TRBJ1-2 - - TRBV5-1 CASKVQGYGYTF TGCGCCAGCAAGGTCCAGGGTTATGGCTACACCTTC
TRBJ2-6 - - TRBV4-1 CASSQAGAGANVLTF TGCGCCAGCAGCCAAGCAGGGGCTGGGGCCAACGTCCTGACTTTC
TRBJ1-2 few - TRBV20-1 CSATDSYGYTF TGCAGTGCTACTGACAGCTATGGCTACACCTTC
TRBJ2-7 few TRBD2 TRBV2 CASSEQLAGVDRQYF TGTGCCAGCAGTGAACAACTAGCGGGAGTTGATCGGCAGTACTTC
TRBJ2-1 - - TRBV11-1 CASSERTGTYNEQFF TGTGCCAGCAGCGAACGGACTGGAACCTACAATGAGCAGTTCTTC
TRBJ2-7 - - TRBV20-1 CSADLTYEQYF TGCAGTGCTGATCTTACCTACGAGCAGTACTTC
TRBJ1-2 few TRBD1 TRBV6-1 CASSLTGNYGYTF TGTGCCAGCAGTTTGACAGGGAACTATGGCTACACCTTC
TRBJ1-5 few - TRBV28 CASSLVKGRLDQPQHF TGTGCCAGCAGTTTGGTTAAGGGGCGATTGGATCAGCCCCAGCATTTT
TRBJ2-3 few - TRBV18 CASSPPLDTQYF TGTGCCAGCTCACCACCGTTAGATACGCAGTATTTT
TRBJ1-4 - - TRBV4-2 CASSSGLEEKLFF TGTGCCAGCAGCTCGGGACTGGAAGAAAAACTGTTTTTT
TRBJ2-3 - - TRBV27 CASGGWGSTDTQYF TGTGCCAGCGGCGGGTGGGGGAGCACAGATACGCAGTATTTT
TRBJ1-1 - - TRBV10-2 CASSGWSGASEAFF TGCGCCAGCAGTGGGTGGTCGGGAGCGAGTGAAGCTTTCTTT
TRBJ1-2 - - TRBV15 CATSRDPTLNYGYTF TGTGCCACCAGCAGAGATCCGACCTTAAACTATGGCTACACCTTC
TRBJ1-4 - - TRBV7-2 CASSFDQINEKLFF TGTGCCAGCAGCTTTGACCAGATTAATGAAAAACTGTTTTTT